The source of this TCR beta chain is a study of T cell changes during pregnancy in multiple sclerosis. Measured with immunoSEQ multiplex PCR; TCRdb has only the in-frame clones, and not every one. The data contain under 60,000 clones, 92% of them singletons. This receptor was identified in a female donor with multiple sclerosis, enrolled in a pregnancy study. The sample in question was CD4+ T cells from peripheral blood mononuclear cells, obtained after pregnancy.

Here the CDR3 reads CASSFRQRAPPYGYTF. DNA of the CDR3: TGCGCCAGCAGCTTTCGACAGCGAGCCCCGCCCTATGGCTACACCTTC. The gene calls are TRBV5-1 and TRBJ1-2; weak D call: TRBD1 (5 bases). The CDR3 has 16 residues. Germline CDR1 reads SGHRS; CDR2 reads YFSETQ. V was clipped by 2 bases and J by 4 bases, with 18 bases between them.